Listed below are T cell receptor beta chains from one sample, sequenced in a study of OX40 agonist ivuxolimab in advanced cancers. Profiling relied on immunoSEQ multiplex PCR, and the TCRdb table lists in-frame clones only, not all of them. The sample includes tens of thousands of clones, about 88% seen only once; the top ten take over 9.5%. Source: CD4+ or CD8+ T cells sorted from blood, taken in a trial of the OX40 agonist ivuxolimab. These receptors all stem from an adult with an advanced solid tumor such as melanoma, head and neck, liver or kidney cancer. CDR3s include the opening cysteine and the closing phenylalanine or tryptophan.

j_call,v_call,cdr3_aa
TRBJ2-3,TRBV9,CASSLSEVGTDTQYF
TRBJ2-1,TRBV10-1,CASSESRLAGPRSYNEQFF
TRBJ1-2,TRBV28,CASSLRGRDYTF
TRBJ1-4,TRBV6-1,CASSEVPGQVATNEKLFF
TRBJ1-5,TRBV19,CASSTGIMDQPQHF
TRBJ2-5,TRBV5-1,CASSFPGSETQYF
TRBJ2-3,TRBV7-6,CASSQIDTQYF
TRBJ2-5,TRBV5-6,CASSLAFGGWETQYF
TRBJ2-3,TRBV10-3,CAINPRGQETDTQYF
TRBJ2-1,TRBV18,CASSNSMTSRNEQFF
TRBJ2-7,TRBV27,CASWDKGSYEQYF
TRBJ1-6,TRBV19,CASSVIFRDSPLHF
TRBJ2-7,TRBV16,CASTPRGEQYF
TRBJ2-1,TRBV19,CASSFPGQLNEQFF
TRBJ1-6,TRBV14,CASSQWGEYNSPLHF
TRBJ1-4,TRBV7-2,CASSKQGANEKLFF
TRBJ2-7,TRBV6-5,CASRYPGQGVYEQYF
TRBJ1-2,TRBV27,CASSFSDRGFGYTF
TRBJ2-3,TRBV2,CASSAPGGGSTDTQYF
TRBJ1-1,TRBV2,CASSGAGGWGTEAFF
TRBJ2-7,TRBV25-1,CASSDSGLVRGEQYF
TRBJ1-6,TRBV19,CASSATGAGQASPLHF
TRBJ2-3,TRBV28,CASKWGGRSTDTQYF
TRBJ2-5,TRBV18,CASSTEQGAEETQYF
TRBJ2-3,TRBV5-1,CASSFVPVNTDTQYF
TRBJ2-3,TRBV5-1,CASSLGLAEGDTQYF
TRBJ2-4,TRBV19,CASSPLDKNIQYF
NA,TRBV5-1,CASSLGTGGIYEQYF
TRBJ1-4,TRBV4-1,CASSPSGWLDEKLFF
TRBJ2-2,TRBV19,CASSDGLRTGELFF
TRBJ2-5,TRBV6-5,CASSPTGGRGETQYF